These T cell receptor beta chains were read from a single sample in a study of beta chain features in type 1 diabetes. This table comes from immunoSEQ multiplex PCR, and its TCRdb copy is limited to in-frame clones, with some not included. The profile shows a few hundred thousand clones, roughly 16% of them singletons. Sequenced input: naive CD4+ T cells from blood. The receptors originated from a man aged 25 to 40 with type 1 diabetes. CDR3s leave out the opening cysteine and the closing phenylalanine or tryptophan. Size values are once, few and many counts, or a class for expanded clones, and some rows have none.

CDR3 protein: ASSIGTANVLT
J gene: TRBJ2-6
V gene: TRBV19
clone size: few

CDR3 protein: ATSRTGPSYEQY
J gene: TRBJ2-7
V gene: TRBV15
clone size: .

CDR3 protein: AWSVNRANTQY
J gene: TRBJ2-3
V gene: TRBV30
clone size: few

CDR3 protein: AWSQAYGYT
J gene: TRBJ1-2
V gene: TRBV30
clone size: few

CDR3 protein: ASSLEADTQY
J gene: TRBJ2-3
V gene: TRBV5-4
clone size: few

CDR3 protein: ASRRNRTPQETQY
J gene: TRBJ2-5
V gene: TRBV27
clone size: .

CDR3 protein: ASSQDRVRGETQY
J gene: TRBJ2-5
V gene: TRBV14
clone size: .

CDR3 protein: ASSAHRQGSDTQY
J gene: TRBJ2-3
V gene: TRBV9
clone size: .

CDR3 protein: ASRAGGAPYNEQF
J gene: TRBJ2-1
V gene: TRBV7-8
clone size: .

CDR3 protein: ASSVAGGSIETQY
J gene: TRBJ2-5
V gene: TRBV9
clone size: .

CDR3 protein: ASSVVGSGPGELF
J gene: TRBJ2-2
V gene: TRBV9
clone size: few

CDR3 protein: ASSLGTGYT
J gene: TRBJ1-2
V gene: TRBV7-2
clone size: few

CDR3 protein: ASSLGSGEQETQY
J gene: TRBJ2-5
V gene: TRBV5-1
clone size: few

CDR3 protein: ASSQGFRAYEQY
J gene: TRBJ2-7
V gene: TRBV4-1
clone size: few

CDR3 protein: AWSVRALETQY
J gene: TRBJ2-5
V gene: TRBV30
clone size: few

CDR3 protein: AWTGQNTEAF
J gene: TRBJ1-1
V gene: TRBV30
clone size: .

CDR3 protein: ASSQDRFGGSSTDTQY
J gene: TRBJ2-3
V gene: TRBV14
clone size: .

CDR3 protein: ASSIPRGSPSTDTQY
J gene: TRBJ2-3
V gene: TRBV5-4
clone size: .

CDR3 protein: ASSWGRRNTGELF
J gene: TRBJ2-2
V gene: TRBV6-5
clone size: .

CDR3 protein: ASSLGGRMDTQY
J gene: TRBJ2-3
V gene: TRBV28
clone size: .